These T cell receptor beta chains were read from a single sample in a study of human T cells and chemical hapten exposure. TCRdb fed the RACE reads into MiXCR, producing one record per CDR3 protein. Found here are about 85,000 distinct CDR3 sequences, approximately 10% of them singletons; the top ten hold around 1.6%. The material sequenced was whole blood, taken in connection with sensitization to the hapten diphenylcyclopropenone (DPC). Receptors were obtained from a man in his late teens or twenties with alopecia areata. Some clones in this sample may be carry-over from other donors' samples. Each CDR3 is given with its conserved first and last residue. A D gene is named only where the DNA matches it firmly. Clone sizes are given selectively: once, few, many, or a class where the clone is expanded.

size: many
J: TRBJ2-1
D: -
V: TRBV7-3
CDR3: CASSLTGTHYNEQFF
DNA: TGTGCCAGCAGCTTAACAGGGACCCACTACAATGAGCAGTTCTTC

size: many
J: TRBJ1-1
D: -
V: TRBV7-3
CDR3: CASSRGQNTEAFF
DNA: TGTGCCAGCAGCCGTGGACAGAACACTGAAGCTTTCTTT

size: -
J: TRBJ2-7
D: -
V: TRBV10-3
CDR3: CAISDLTRDEQYF
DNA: TGTGCCATCAGTGACCTTACTCGGGACGAGCAGTACTTC

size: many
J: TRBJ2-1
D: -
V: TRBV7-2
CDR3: CASSLVGRVLFF
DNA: TGTGCCAGCAGCTTAGTCGGGCGAGTTCTGTTCTTC

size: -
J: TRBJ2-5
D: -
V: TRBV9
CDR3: CASSVKGGQETQYF
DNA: TGTGCCAGCAGCGTAAAGGGGGGTCAAGAGACCCAGTACTTC

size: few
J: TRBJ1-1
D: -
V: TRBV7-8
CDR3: CASSLSSVPMNTEAFF
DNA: TGTGCCAGCAGCTTAAGCAGCGTTCCGATGAACACTGAAGCTTTCTTT

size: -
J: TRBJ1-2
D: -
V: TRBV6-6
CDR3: CASSSPLTGTYGYTF
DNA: TGTGCCAGCAGTTCCCCCCTGACAGGAACCTATGGCTACACCTTC

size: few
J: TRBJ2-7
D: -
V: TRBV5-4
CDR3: CASSLGQLNYEQYF
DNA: TGTGCCAGCAGCTTGGGACAGCTGAACTACGAGCAGTACTTC

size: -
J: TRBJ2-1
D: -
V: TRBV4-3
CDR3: CASSQDPLTTTNNEQFF
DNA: TGCGCCAGCAGCCAAGATCCTTTAACGACAACCAACAATGAGCAGTTCTTC

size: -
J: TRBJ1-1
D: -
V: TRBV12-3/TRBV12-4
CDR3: CASSIPRWNTEAFF
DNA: TGTGCCAGCAGTATACCCCGGTGGAACACTGAAGCTTTCTTT

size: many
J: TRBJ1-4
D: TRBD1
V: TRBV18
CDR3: CASSPGQGRRNEKLFF
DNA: TGTGCCAGCTCCCCGGGACAGGGACGGAGAAATGAAAAACTGTTTTTT

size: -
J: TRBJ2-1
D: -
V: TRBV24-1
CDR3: CATSDPRKEEQFF
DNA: TGTGCCACCAGTGATCCCCGGAAGGAGGAGCAGTTCTTC

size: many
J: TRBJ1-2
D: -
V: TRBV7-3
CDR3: CASSNHRTRRNYGYTF
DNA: TGTGCCAGCAGCAACCACAGGACCAGACGTAACTATGGCTACACCTTC

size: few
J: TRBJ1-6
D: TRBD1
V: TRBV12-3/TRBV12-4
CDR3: CASRPTGSNSPLHF
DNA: TGTGCCAGCAGACCGACAGGGAGTAATTCACCCCTCCACTTT

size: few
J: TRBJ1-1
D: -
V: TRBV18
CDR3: CASSPPESGARRTTEAFF
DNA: TGTGCCAGCTCACCCCCGGAGAGCGGAGCACGACGAACAACTGAAGCTTTCTTT

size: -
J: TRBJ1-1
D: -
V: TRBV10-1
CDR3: CASSESPGSGTEAFF
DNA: TGCGCCAGCAGTGAGTCGCCGGGGTCGGGCACTGAAGCTTTCTTT

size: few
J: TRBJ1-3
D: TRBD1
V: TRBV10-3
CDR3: CAIRQTGPGNTIYF
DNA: TGTGCCATCAGACAGACAGGGCCTGGAAACACCATATATTTT

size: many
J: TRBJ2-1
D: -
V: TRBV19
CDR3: CASRPRTDTKQFF
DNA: TGTGCCAGTAGACCTAGGACAGATACTAAGCAGTTCTTC

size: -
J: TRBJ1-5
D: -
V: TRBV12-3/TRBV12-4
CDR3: CASSNPPKPAHHQPQHF
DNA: TGTGCCAGCAGTAACCCCCCCAAACCCGCACACCATCAGCCCCAGCATTTT

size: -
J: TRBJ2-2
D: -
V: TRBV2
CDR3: CASSVPTSTVYTGELFF
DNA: TGTGCCAGCAGTGTCCCGACATCGACCGTATACACCGGGGAGCTGTTTTTT

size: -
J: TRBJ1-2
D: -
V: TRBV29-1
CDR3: CSVEDPGAIIDGYTF
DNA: TGCAGCGTTGAAGATCCCGGGGCCATCATCGATGGCTACACCTTC

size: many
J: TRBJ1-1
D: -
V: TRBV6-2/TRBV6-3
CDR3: CASSPIRGREAFF
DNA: TGTGCCAGCAGCCCAATCCGGGGCAGAGAAGCTTTCTTT

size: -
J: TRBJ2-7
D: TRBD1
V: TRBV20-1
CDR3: CSAKSDRVSYEQYF
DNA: TGCAGTGCTAAATCAGACAGGGTTTCCTACGAGCAGTACTTC

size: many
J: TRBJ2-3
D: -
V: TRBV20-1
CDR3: CSARGAAGLTDTQYF
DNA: TGCAGTGCTAGAGGGGCGGCGGGGCTCACAGATACGCAGTATTTT

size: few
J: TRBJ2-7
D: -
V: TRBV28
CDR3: CASSLTEQYF
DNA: TGTGCCAGCAGTTTAACTGAGCAGTACTTC

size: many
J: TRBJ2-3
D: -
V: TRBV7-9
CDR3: CASSSTVDTQYF
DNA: TGTGCCAGCAGCTCCACAGTCGATACGCAGTATTTT

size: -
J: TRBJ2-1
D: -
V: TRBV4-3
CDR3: CASSRFRGTYNEQFF
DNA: TGCGCCAGCAGCCGCTTCCGGGGAACCTACAATGAGCAGTTCTTC

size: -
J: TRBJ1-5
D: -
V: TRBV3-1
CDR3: CASSQEVKVQPQHF
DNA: TGTGCCAGCAGCCAAGAAGTAAAGGTTCAGCCCCAGCATTTT

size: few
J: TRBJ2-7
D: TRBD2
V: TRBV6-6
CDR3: CASSYGGGPYEQYF
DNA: TGTGCCAGCAGTTACGGGGGGGGACCCTACGAGCAGTACTTC

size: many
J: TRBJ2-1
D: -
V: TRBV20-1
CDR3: CSAMDGHDEQFF
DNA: TGCAGTGCAATGGACGGTCATGATGAGCAGTTCTTC

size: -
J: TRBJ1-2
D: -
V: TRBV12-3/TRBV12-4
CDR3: CASIPSRGAGYTF
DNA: TGTGCCAGCATCCCATCGCGCGGGGCAGGCTACACCTTC

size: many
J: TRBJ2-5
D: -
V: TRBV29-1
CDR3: CSVDSGETQYF
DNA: TGCAGCGTCGATTCCGGGGAGACCCAGTACTTC

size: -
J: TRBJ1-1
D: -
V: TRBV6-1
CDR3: CASRYDGNTEAFF
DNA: TGTGCCAGCCGGTATGATGGGAACACTGAAGCTTTCTTT

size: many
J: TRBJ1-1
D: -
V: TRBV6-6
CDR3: CASSYSWQGSNTEAFF
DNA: TGTGCCAGCAGTTACTCGTGGCAGGGGTCAAACACTGAAGCTTTCTTT

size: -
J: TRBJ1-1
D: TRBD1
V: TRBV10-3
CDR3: CAIMGGQGARSTEAFF
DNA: TGTGCCATCATGGGAGGACAGGGGGCGCGGAGCACTGAAGCTTTCTTT

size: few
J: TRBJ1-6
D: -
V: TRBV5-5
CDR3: CASSTWTVGALRDNSPLHF
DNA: TGTGCCAGCAGCACGTGGACAGTGGGGGCCCTGCGAGATAATTCACCCCTCCACTTT

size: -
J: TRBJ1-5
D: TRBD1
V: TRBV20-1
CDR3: CSGRPAYRGHQGNQPQHF
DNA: TGCAGTGGAAGGCCTGCCTACAGGGGGCACCAGGGCAATCAGCCCCAGCATTTT

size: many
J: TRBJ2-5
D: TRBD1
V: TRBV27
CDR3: CASTLKNGTGHQETQYF
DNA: TGTGCCAGCACCCTCAAGAATGGGACAGGGCACCAAGAGACCCAGTACTTC

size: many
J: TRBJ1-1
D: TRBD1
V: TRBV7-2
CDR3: CASSLASGRGPTEAFF
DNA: TGTGCCAGCAGCTTAGCGAGTGGCAGGGGGCCTACTGAAGCTTTCTTT

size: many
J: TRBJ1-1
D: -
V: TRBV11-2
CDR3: CASSLDQLLGAFF
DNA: TGTGCCAGCAGCTTAGATCAACTCCTTGGAGCTTTCTTT

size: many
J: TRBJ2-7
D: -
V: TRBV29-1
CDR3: CSVEVGPPVEYEQYF
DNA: TGCAGCGTTGAAGTGGGCCCCCCTGTGGAATACGAGCAGTACTTC

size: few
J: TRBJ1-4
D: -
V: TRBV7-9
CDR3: CASSSVQNEKLFF
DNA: TGTGCCAGCAGTTCCGTTCAAAATGAAAAACTGTTTTTT

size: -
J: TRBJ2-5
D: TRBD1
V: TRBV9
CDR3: CASSVQGAETQYF
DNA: TGTGCCAGCAGCGTACAGGGGGCTGAGACCCAGTACTTC

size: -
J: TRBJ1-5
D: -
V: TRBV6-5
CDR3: CASSQVAPSNQPQHF
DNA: TGTGCCAGCAGTCAGGTCGCACCAAGCAATCAGCCCCAGCATTTT

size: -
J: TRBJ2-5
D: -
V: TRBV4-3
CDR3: CASSQDWAGETQYF
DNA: TGCGCCAGCAGCCAAGATTGGGCAGGGGAGACCCAGTACTTC

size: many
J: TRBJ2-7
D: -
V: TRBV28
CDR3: CASTLPRGSGEQYF
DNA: TGTGCCAGCACCCTACCCCGGGGATCGGGCGAGCAGTACTTC

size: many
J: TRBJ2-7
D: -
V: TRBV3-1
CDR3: CASSPGHGTYEQYF
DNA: TGTGCCAGCAGCCCGGGACACGGTACCTACGAGCAGTACTTC

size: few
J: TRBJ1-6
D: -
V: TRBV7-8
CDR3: CASSAKTPDGSPLHF
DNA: TGTGCCAGCAGCGCCAAGACACCGGACGGGTCACCCCTCCACTTT

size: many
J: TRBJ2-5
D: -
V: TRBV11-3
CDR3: CASSLIGRQETQYF
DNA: TGTGCCAGCAGCTTAATTGGCCGGCAAGAGACCCAGTACTTC

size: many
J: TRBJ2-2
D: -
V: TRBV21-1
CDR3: CASSKNLRQGAGELFF
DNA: TGTGCCAGCAGCAAAAACCTAAGACAGGGGGCCGGGGAGCTGTTTTTT

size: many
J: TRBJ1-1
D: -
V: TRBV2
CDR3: CARGEHKAEAFF
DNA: TGTGCCCGCGGCGAGCACAAGGCTGAAGCTTTCTTT

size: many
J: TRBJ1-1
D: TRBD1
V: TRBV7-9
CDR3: CASGLTGGRTEAFF
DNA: TGTGCCAGCGGATTAACAGGGGGCAGAACTGAAGCTTTCTTT

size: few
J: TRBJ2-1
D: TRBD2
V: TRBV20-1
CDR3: CSARPGTSVHEQFF
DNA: TGCAGTGCCCGTCCCGGGACTAGCGTGCATGAGCAGTTCTTC

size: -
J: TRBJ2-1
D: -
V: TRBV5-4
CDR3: CASSPTGYNEQFF
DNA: TGTGCCAGCAGCCCGACAGGATACAATGAGCAGTTCTTC

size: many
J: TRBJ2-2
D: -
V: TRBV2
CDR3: CASTEGVPNTGELFF
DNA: TGTGCCAGCACCGAGGGGGTCCCGAACACCGGGGAGCTGTTTTTT

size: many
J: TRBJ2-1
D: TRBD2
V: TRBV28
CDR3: CASSVNPPGTSGVSYNEQFF
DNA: TGTGCCAGCAGTGTAAATCCTCCGGGGACTAGCGGGGTTTCCTACAATGAGCAGTTCTTC

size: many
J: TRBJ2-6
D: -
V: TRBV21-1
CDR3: CASSNAHRSGANVLTF
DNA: TGTGCCAGCAGCAACGCACATCGCTCTGGGGCCAACGTCCTGACTTTC

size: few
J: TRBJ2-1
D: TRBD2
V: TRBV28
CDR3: CASSLWALGGQRDEQFF
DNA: TGTGCCAGCAGTTTATGGGCCCTGGGAGGGCAGCGGGATGAGCAGTTCTTC